Presented here are 18 T cell receptor beta chains from one specimen sequenced in a study of technical replicates of blood from a handful of donors. TCRdb's table, derived via immunoSEQ multiplex PCR, lists solely in-frame clones and lacks some. The table lists around 89,000 clones, roughly 94% of them singletons. Source material: T cells isolated from PBMCs. Receptors originate from a human donor in good health.

The gene calls are TRBV9 and TRBJ2-5; 7 bases agree with TRBD1. The V gene end was trimmed by 0 bases and the J gene end by 5 bases; junction bases not matched to a gene: 4. Germline CDR1 SGDLS, CDR2 YYNGEE. The CDR3 covers 14 residues. CDR3 nucleotides: TGTGCCAGCAGCGTAGCAGGGGGACAGGAGACCCAGTACTTC. Residues: CASSVAGGQETQYF.

V gene TRBV19 combines with J gene TRBJ1-2; D unresolved. V gave up 6 bases and J gave up 4 bases, with 12 bases separating them. The CDR3 is made up of 13 amino acids. CDR1 is LNHDA and CDR2 is SQIVND in the germline V gene (reference sequence). The CDR3 loop is CASRKAEGYGYTF. For the CDR3, the DNA is TGTGCCAGTAGAAAGGCGGAGGGCTATGGCTACACCTTC.

About this clone itself: Germline and junction disagree at one end, which may indicate a read error. The rearrangement uses TRBV7-7 and TRBJ2-3, with 11 bases identical to TRBD2. In germline, CDR1 is SSHAT, CDR2 FNYEAQ (reference sequence). The CDR3 runs to 15 residues. CDR3 DNA sequence: TGTGCTAGCAGCCCACTAGCGGGGGTTTTAGATACGCAGTATTTT. As protein: CASSPLAGVLDTQYF.

The chain links TRBV7-3 to TRBJ2-5; 8 nucleotides align to TRBD2. This CDR3 comprises 15 residues. The ends lost 5 bases at V and 2 bases at J; junction bases unmatched: 7. CDR1 is SGHTA, CDR2 FQGTGA, per germline. CDR3 residues: CASSRGSGGQETQYF. CDR3 sequence (DNA): TGTGCCAGCAGCCGGGGAAGCGGGGGACAAGAGACCCAGTACTTC.

The V call is TRBV4-1, the J call TRBJ2-5; D is uncertain. This CDR3 is 15 amino acids long. CDR1 is MGHRA, CDR2 YSYEKL, per germline. Trimming stripped 0 bases from V and 5 bases from J, with 13 bases between. The CDR3 loop reads CASSQEVEDLETQYF. The CDR3 nucleotides are TGCGCCAGCAGCCAAGAGGTAGAGGATTTGGAGACCCAGTACTTC.

This chain joins TRBV7-2 and TRBJ2-1, with D possibly TRBD1 on 5 matching bases. Germline loops: CDR1 SGHTA, CDR2 FQGNSA. Trimming removed 5 bases from V and 7 bases from J, with 15 bases in between. The CDR3 extends over 14 amino acids. The CDR3 sequence is CASSPYDRANEQFF. The DNA for the CDR3 is TGTGCCAGCAGCCCGTATGACAGAGCAAATGAGCAGTTCTTC.

J is TRBJ2-3 and V is TRBV5-4; TRBD2 aligns across 7 bases. CDR1 and CDR2 (germline): SGHNT, YYREEE (reference sequence). The V segment lost 4 bases and the J segment 3 bases; nucleotides outside the gene matches: 5. The CDR3 totals 14 residues. The CDR3 region is CASSPIGRTDTQYF. DNA of the CDR3: TGTGCCAGCAGCCCGATCGGGAGGACAGATACGCAGTATTTT.

The J gene is TRBJ2-7, the V gene TRBV27; maybe TRBD1 (5 bases). Germline CDR1 and CDR2: MNHEY and SMNVEV (reference sequence). CDR3 length equals 14 residues. V was clipped by 6 bases and J by 2 bases, with 14 bases between them. The CDR3 is CASSPFRGTYEQYF. CDR3 nucleotides: TGTGCCAGCAGCCCCTTTAGGGGTACCTACGAGCAGTACTTC.

This sequence joins TRBV2 and TRBJ2-7; 10 bases line up with TRBD1. Germline values: CDR1 SNHLY, CDR2 FYNNEI. J lost 2 bases, V lost 0 bases, and 1 base had no gene match. The length of the CDR3 is 15 residues. CDR3 DNA sequence: TGTGCCAGCAGTGAAGCGACAGGGGGCACCTACGAGCAGTACTTC. The encoded protein is CASSEATGGTYEQYF.

V usage is TRBV11-2 and J usage is TRBJ2-1, with TRBD1 matching 7 bases. Germline CDR1 and CDR2: SGHAT and FQNNGV. The CDR3 has 16 residues. The V gene end was trimmed by 4 bases and the J gene end by 3 bases; junction bases not matched to a gene: 9. CDR3 region: CASSSTPGQLYNEQFF. The DNA for the CDR3 is TGTGCCAGCAGCTCCACTCCGGGACAGCTCTACAATGAGCAGTTCTTC.

The genes are TRBV30 and TRBJ2-7; D is uncertain. V lost 3 bases and J lost 1, with 13 bases in between. Germline CDR1 GTSNPN, CDR2 SVGIG (reference sequence). The length of the CDR3 is 14 residues. The CDR3 spells CAWRVALPSYEQYF. The DNA of the CDR3 is TGTGCCTGGAGAGTAGCCTTGCCATCCTACGAGCAGTACTTC. Full variable domain (outside the CDR3, taken from reference TRBV30 and TRBJ2-7): SQTIHQWPATLVQPVGSPLSLECTVEGTSNPNLYWYRQAAGRGLQLLFYSVGIGQISSEVPQNLSASRPQDRQFILSSKKLLLSDSGFYLCAWRVALPSYEQYFGPGTRLTVT.

This clone was detected once. This chain uses TRBV5-1 with TRBJ2-3; D is ambiguous. The CDR3 extends over 12 amino acids. The germline CDR1 and CDR2 sequences are SGHRS and YFSETQ. V lost 4 bases to trimming and J lost 3 bases, with 6 bases between them. The CDR3 reads CASSLYTDTQYF. The CDR3 coding sequence is TGCGCCAGCAGCCTGTATACAGATACGCAGTATTTT.

The chain carries TRBV7-8 and TRBJ1-5; the D gene is possibly TRBD1 (5 bases). CDR3 length: 15 residues. V lost 1 base and J lost 7, with 14 bases in between. Germline CDR1 and CDR2: SGHVS and FQNEAQ. The CDR3 reads CASSLVGQGSQPQHF. The CDR3 DNA reads as TGTGCCAGCAGCTTAGTAGGGCAGGGAAGCCAGCCCCAGCATTTT.

The gene calls are TRBV30 and TRBJ1-4; no reliable D call. The V and J ends lost 3 bases and 3 bases respectively, with 8 bases between them. Germline CDR1 reads GTSNPN; CDR2 reads SVGIG (reference sequence). CDR3 length equals 13 residues. CDR3 region: CAWRRPANEKLFF. The CDR3 DNA reads as TGTGCCTGGAGGAGGCCAGCTAATGAAAAACTGTTTTTT.

The rearrangement joins TRBV18 to TRBJ1-2, with a possible D match to TRBD1 (5 bases). CDR1 is KGHSH, CDR2 LQKENI, per germline. This CDR3 contains 13 residues. The germline V and J ends were trimmed by 5 bases and 6 bases, with 13 bases remaining between them. CDR3: CASSSDILDGYTF. Written as DNA, the CDR3 is TGTGCCAGCTCATCGGACATACTGGATGGCTACACCTTC. The variable domain in full, completed from reference TRBV18 and TRBJ1-2, reads NAGVMQNPRHLVRRRGQEARLRCSPMKGHSHVYWYRQLPEEGLKFMVYLQKENIIDESGMPKERFSAEFPKEGPSILRIQQVVRGDSAAYFCASSSDILDGYTFGSGTRLTVV.

This sequence joins TRBV11-2 and TRBJ1-1, with TRBD1 as a possible D gene (5 bases). Germline CDR1 SGHAT, CDR2 FQNNGV. The V gene lost 2 bases and the J gene lost 6 bases, with 13 bases spanning the gap. The CDR3 extends over 14 amino acids. The CDR3, as DNA: TGTGCCAGCAGCTTACAGGGATCGGGCGCTGAAGCTTTCTTT. Protein: CASSLQGSGAEAFF.

The chain joins TRBV30 to TRBJ1-4; tentative D call: TRBD1 (6 bases). The CDR3 loop spans 16 amino acids. Trimming removed 3 bases at V and 7 bases at J, with 21 bases between. Germline V gene data show CDR1 as GTSNPN and CDR2 as SVGIG (reference sequence). CDR3 nucleotide sequence: TGTGCCTGGAGCCCTGGGGTCCACAGGGTTCGTGAAAAACTGTTTTTT. This gives the protein CAWSPGVHRVREKLFF.

The V call is TRBV6-1, the J call TRBJ2-3, with 7 nucleotides matching TRBD2. V was pared by 8 bases and J by 0 bases, with 8 bases of the junction left unmatched. This CDR3 is built from 15 residues. CDR1 MNHNS and CDR2 SASEGT come from the germline V gene. The CDR3 here is CASSTTSESTDTQYF. DNA of the CDR3: TGTGCCAGCTCTACCACTAGCGAGAGCACAGATACGCAGTATTTT.